This entry lists 16 T cell receptor beta chains sequenced from one sample in a study of cytomegalovirus exposure and HLA in healthy donors. Produced via immunoSEQ multiplex PCR; TCRdb's table is partial and in-frame only. This table holds roughly 260,000 clones, around nine tenths found once. The specimen was PBMCs. Receptor source: a young man in good health and CMV-seronegative.

This rearrangement joins TRBV7-9 to TRBJ2-7, with 7 bases fitting TRBD1. This CDR3 is built from 15 residues. The germline CDR1 and CDR2 sequences are SEHNR and FQNEAQ (reference sequence). With 3 bases clipped from V and 7 bases from J, the junction kept 12 bases outside the gene matches. CDR3 nucleotides: TGTGCCAGCAGCTTTCTTGGGACAGAGCCTCTAGAGCAGTACTTC. Translating it yields CASSFLGTEPLEQYF.

The V and J genes are TRBV6-5 and TRBJ2-5; weak D call: TRBD1 (5 bases). CDR1 and CDR2 from the germline V gene are MNHEY and SVGAGI. Between the trimmed V and J ends, which lost 5 bases and 5 bases, there was a span of 9 bases. The CDR3 loop spans 12 amino acids. The CDR3 reads CASSRGDETQYF. The CDR3 DNA follows: TGTGCCAGCAGTAGGGGTGACGAGACCCAGTACTTC.

The CDR3 sequence: CASSTGQATSGALHF. The CDR3 DNA reads as TGTGCCAGCTCAACTGGACAGGCTACCTCGGGGGCCCTCCACTTT. The gene calls are TRBV18 and TRBJ1-6, with 7 bases fitting TRBD1. Looked up from germline, CDR1 is KGHSH and CDR2 is LQKENI. V lost 5 bases, J lost 14 bases, and 15 bases stayed unmatched. This CDR3 spans 15 amino acids.

This clone was picked up a small number of times. The rearrangement joins TRBV2 to TRBJ2-3; 13 bases fit TRBD2. CDR3 size: 14 residues. Per the germline V gene, CDR1 is SNHLY and CDR2 is FYNNEI. V shed 11 bases and J 6 bases; nucleotides not matched to a gene: 8. The CDR3, as DNA: TGTGCCGGCGGACTAGCGGGAGAGGCGGATACGCAGTATTTT. Its translation: CAGGLAGEADTQYF.

This chain joins TRBV9 and TRBJ2-1; D call uncertain. Germline values: CDR1 SGDLS, CDR2 YYNGEE. The CDR3 contains 15 residues. V was shortened by 0 bases and J by 0 bases, with 7 bases between the two germline ends. The CDR3 DNA is TGTGCCAGCAGCGTAGCTCTCAGCTCCTACAATGAGCAGTTCTTC. Translating gives CASSVALSSYNEQFF. The full variable domain, completed using reference TRBV9 and TRBJ2-1, is DSGVTQTPKHLITATGQRVTLRCSPRSGDLSVYWYQQSLDQGLQFLIQYYNGEERAKGNILERFSAQQFPDLHSELNLSSLELGDSALYFCASSVALSSYNEQFFGPGTRLTVL.

This sequence joins TRBV28 and TRBJ2-5; 8 bases line up with TRBD1. Trimming took 6 bases from V and 1 from J; bases not matched to a gene: 10. The CDR3 runs to 16 residues. Looked up from germline, CDR1 is MDHEN and CDR2 is SYDVKM. CDR3 loop: CASRRSGTGIQETQYF. CDR3 nucleotides: TGTGCCAGCAGGAGATCCGGGACAGGAATCCAAGAGACCCAGTACTTC.

The V and J genes are TRBV2 and TRBJ1-5; D uncertain. Looked up from germline, CDR1 is SNHLY and CDR2 is FYNNEI. V was shortened by 8 bases and J by 0 bases, with 14 bases between the two germline ends. This CDR3 is built from 15 residues. In nucleotides, the CDR3 is TGTGCCAGCGGATACGACAACAATAGCAATCAGCCCCAGCATTTT. Its protein is CASGYDNNSNQPQHF.

The CDR3 coding sequence is TGTGCCAGCAGAAGAGAGCCGGGACTACATAGCACAGATACGCAGTATTTT. This gives the protein CASRREPGLHSTDTQYF. The chain combines TRBV2 with TRBJ2-3; TRBD2 agrees at 7 bases. V lost 6 bases, J lost 0 bases, and 12 bases stayed unmatched. CDR3 length equals 17 residues. The germline V gene has CDR1 SNHLY and CDR2 FYNNEI. Full variable domain (remainder filled in from reference TRBV2 and TRBJ2-3): EPEVTQTPSHQVTQMGQEVILRCVPISNHLYFYWYRQILGQKVEFLVSFYNNEISEKSEIFDDQFSVERPDGSNFTLKIRSTKLEDSAMYFCASRREPGLHSTDTQYFGPGTRLTVL.

The chain uses TRBV28 and TRBJ2-1; D is unresolved. This CDR3 is 16 amino acids long. Germline CDR1 MDHEN, CDR2 SYDVKM. V was cut by 2 bases and J by 0 bases, with 11 bases left in between. As DNA, the CDR3 is TGTGCCAGCAGTTTAATTACTAAAAGCTCCTACAATGAGCAGTTCTTC. As protein: CASSLITKSSYNEQFF.

The chain uses TRBV12-5 and TRBJ1-2, with TRBD1 matching over 7 bases. V lost 1 base to trimming and J lost 8 bases; unmatched junction nucleotides: 7. CDR1 and CDR2 (germline): LGHNT, FRNRAP. The CDR3 has 14 residues. This CDR3 reads CASGLGTTGVGYTF. CDR3 coding DNA: TGTGCTAGTGGTTTGGGGACAACAGGGGTAGGCTACACCTTC.

V and J are TRBV5-1 and TRBJ2-5, with 8 nucleotides matching TRBD2. The CDR3 loop spans 17 amino acids. CDR1 is SGHRS, CDR2 YFSETQ, per germline. After removal of 0 bases from V and 2 bases from J, the junction contained 9 bases not matched to a gene. Here the CDR3 reads CASSLGSLAGGQETQYF. DNA of the CDR3: TGCGCCAGCAGCTTGGGGAGCCTTGCGGGGGGACAAGAGACCCAGTACTTC.

DNA of the CDR3: TGTGCCAGCAGCCTCAGGGGGCGACGCACTGAAGCTTTCTTT. This gives the protein CASSLRGRRTEAFF. This chain connects TRBV7-2 to TRBJ1-1, with 8 bases that match TRBD1. Germline CDR1 and CDR2: SGHTA and FQGNSA. Trimming at V came to 5 bases and at J to 4 bases, leaving 6 bases not matched to a gene. The CDR3 is 14 amino acids.

The rearrangement links TRBV28 to TRBJ1-5; TRBD1 aligns across 8 bases. The germline V gene has CDR1 MDHEN and CDR2 SYDVKM. The ends lost 3 bases at V and 6 bases at J; junction bases unmatched: 7. The CDR3 sequence is 15 residues long. CDR3 protein: CASSFLGQGSQPQHF. DNA for the CDR3: TGTGCCAGCAGTTTCCTCGGACAGGGCAGTCAGCCCCAGCATTTT.

This clone was observed a handful of times. This sequence joins TRBV11-2 and TRBJ1-6; 7 bases agree with TRBD1. Germline CDR1 and CDR2: SGHAT and FQNNGV. The ends lost 3 bases at V and 8 bases at J; junction bases unmatched: 10. The CDR3 contains 16 residues. CDR3 residues: CASSLAGGGTDSPLHF. For the CDR3, the DNA is TGTGCCAGCAGCTTGGCGGGAGGGGGCACGGATTCACCCCTCCACTTT.

The genes are TRBV6-6 and TRBJ1-1, with D hard to call. V gave up 0 bases and J gave up 0 bases, with 8 bases separating them. The CDR3 consists of 15 residues. In germline, CDR1 is MNHNY, CDR2 SVGAGI (reference sequence). The DNA for the CDR3 is TGTGCCAGCAGTTACTCGCACAGCCTGAACACTGAAGCTTTCTTT. Protein sequence: CASSYSHSLNTEAFF.

The V and J genes are TRBV18 and TRBJ2-7, with 10 bases identical to TRBD1. The junction had 7 bases not matched to a gene; V was cut back by 4 bases and J by 4 bases. Germline V gene data show CDR1 as KGHSH and CDR2 as LQKENI. The CDR3 runs 15 residues. The CDR3 bases are TGTGCCAGCTCACGGGGACAGGGGAAAGGGTACGAGCAGTACTTC. Protein sequence: CASSRGQGKGYEQYF. The full variable domain, its missing parts supplied by reference TRBV18 and TRBJ2-7, is NAGVMQNPRHLVRRRGQEARLRCSPMKGHSHVYWYRQLPEEGLKFMVYLQKENIIDESGMPKERFSAEFPKEGPSILRIQQVVRGDSAAYFCASSRGQGKGYEQYFGPGTRLTVT.